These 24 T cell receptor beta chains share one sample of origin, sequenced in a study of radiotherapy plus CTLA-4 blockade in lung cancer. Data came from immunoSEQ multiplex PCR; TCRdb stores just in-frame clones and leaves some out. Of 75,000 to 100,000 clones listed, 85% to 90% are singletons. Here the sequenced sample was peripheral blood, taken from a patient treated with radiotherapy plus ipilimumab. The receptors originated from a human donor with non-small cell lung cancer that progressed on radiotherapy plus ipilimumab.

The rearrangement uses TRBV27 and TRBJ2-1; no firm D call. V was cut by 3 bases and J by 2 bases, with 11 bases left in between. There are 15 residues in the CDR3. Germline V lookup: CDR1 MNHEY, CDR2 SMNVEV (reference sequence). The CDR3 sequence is CASSFGKDPYNEQFF. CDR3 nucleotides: TGTGCCAGCAGTTTCGGTAAGGACCCCTACAATGAGCAGTTCTTC.

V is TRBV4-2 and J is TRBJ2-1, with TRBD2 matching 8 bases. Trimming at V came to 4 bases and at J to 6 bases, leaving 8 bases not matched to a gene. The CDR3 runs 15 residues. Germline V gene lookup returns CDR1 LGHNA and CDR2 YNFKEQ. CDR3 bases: TGTGCCAGCAGCCCTCAGCGGGAGAGGTTCAATGAGCAGTTCTTC. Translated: CASSPQRERFNEQFF.

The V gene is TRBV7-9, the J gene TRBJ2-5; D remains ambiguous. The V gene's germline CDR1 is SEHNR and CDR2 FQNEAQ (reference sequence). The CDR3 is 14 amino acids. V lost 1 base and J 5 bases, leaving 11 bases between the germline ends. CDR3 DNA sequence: TGTGCCAGCAGCTTAGAACTGGGGAAGGAGACCCAGTACTTC. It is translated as CASSLELGKETQYF.

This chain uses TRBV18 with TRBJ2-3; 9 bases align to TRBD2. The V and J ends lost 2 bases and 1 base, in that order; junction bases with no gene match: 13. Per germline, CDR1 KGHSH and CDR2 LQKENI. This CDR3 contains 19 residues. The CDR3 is CASSPKQAGGSGGTDTQYF. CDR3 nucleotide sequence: TGTGCCAGCTCACCAAAACAAGCGGGAGGATCTGGGGGCACAGATACGCAGTATTTT.

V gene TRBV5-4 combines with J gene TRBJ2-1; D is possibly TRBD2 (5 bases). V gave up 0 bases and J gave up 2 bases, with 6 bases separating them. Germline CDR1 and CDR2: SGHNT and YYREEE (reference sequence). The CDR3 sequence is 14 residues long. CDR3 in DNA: TGTGCCAGCAGCTTGGTCGGGGCCTACAATGAGCAGTTCTTC. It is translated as CASSLVGAYNEQFF. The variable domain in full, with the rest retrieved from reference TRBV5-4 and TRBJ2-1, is ETGVTQSPTHLIKTRGQQVTLRCSSQSGHNTVSWYQQALGQGPQFIFQYYREEENGRGNFPPRFSGLQFPNYSSELNVNALELDDSALYLCASSLVGAYNEQFFGPGTRLTVL.

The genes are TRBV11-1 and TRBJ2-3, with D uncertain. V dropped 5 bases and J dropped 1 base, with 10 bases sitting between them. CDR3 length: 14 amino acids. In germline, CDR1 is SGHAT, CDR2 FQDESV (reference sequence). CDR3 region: CASSTPRGTDTQYF. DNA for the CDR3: TGTGCCAGCAGCACCCCACGGGGCACAGATACGCAGTATTTT.

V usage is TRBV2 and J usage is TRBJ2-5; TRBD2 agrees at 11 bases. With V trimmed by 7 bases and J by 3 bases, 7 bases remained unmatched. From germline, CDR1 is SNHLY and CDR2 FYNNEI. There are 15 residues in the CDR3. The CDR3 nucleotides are TGTGCCAGCACCAGGGGACTAGCGGATAAAGAGACCCAGTACTTC. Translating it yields CASTRGLADKETQYF.

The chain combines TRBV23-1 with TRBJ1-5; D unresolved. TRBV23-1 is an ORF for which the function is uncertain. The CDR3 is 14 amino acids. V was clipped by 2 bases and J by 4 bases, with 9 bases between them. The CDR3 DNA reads TGCGCCAGCAGTCAAAGACGTGAGAATCAGCCCCAGCATTTT. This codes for CASSQRRENQPQHF.

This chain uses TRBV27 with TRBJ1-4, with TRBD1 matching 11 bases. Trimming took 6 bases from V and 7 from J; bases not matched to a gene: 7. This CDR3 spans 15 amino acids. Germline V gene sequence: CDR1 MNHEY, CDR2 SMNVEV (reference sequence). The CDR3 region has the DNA TGTGCCAGCAGCCAGGACAGGGGGCGCTTTGAAAAACTGTTTTTT. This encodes CASSQDRGRFEKLFF.

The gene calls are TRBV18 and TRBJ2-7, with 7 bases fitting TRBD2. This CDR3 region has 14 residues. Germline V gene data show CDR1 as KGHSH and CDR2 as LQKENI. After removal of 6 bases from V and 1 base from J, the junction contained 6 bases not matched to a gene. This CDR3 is CASSAAGGSYEQYF. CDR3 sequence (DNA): TGTGCCAGCTCGGCCGCCGGGGGGTCCTACGAGCAGTACTTC.

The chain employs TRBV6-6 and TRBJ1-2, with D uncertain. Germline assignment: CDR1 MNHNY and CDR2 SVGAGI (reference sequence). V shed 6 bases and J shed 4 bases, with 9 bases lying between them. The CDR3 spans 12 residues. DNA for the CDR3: TGTGCCAGCAGCCCATCGAGCTATGGCTACACCTTC. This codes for CASSPSSYGYTF.

The chain's CDR3 is CASSPQPSSLALNTGELFF. The CDR3 nucleotides read TGCGCCAGCAGCCCCCAACCGTCCTCTCTAGCGCTCAACACCGGGGAGCTGTTTTTT. The chain uses TRBV5-1 and TRBJ2-2; possible D gene TRBD2, 6 bases. Trimming stripped 4 bases from V and 2 bases from J, with 24 bases between. Germline loops: CDR1 SGHRS, CDR2 YFSETQ. The CDR3 sequence is 19 residues long.

The CDR3 DNA is TGTGCCAGCTCACCATTTAGGGGGGACTATGGCTACACCTTC. Protein product: CASSPFRGDYGYTF. The chain carries TRBV18 and TRBJ1-2, with D possibly matching TRBD1 (6 bases). This CDR3 comprises 14 residues. Trimming cost V 2 bases and J 3 bases, with 10 bases left between them. The V gene's germline CDR1 is KGHSH and CDR2 LQKENI.

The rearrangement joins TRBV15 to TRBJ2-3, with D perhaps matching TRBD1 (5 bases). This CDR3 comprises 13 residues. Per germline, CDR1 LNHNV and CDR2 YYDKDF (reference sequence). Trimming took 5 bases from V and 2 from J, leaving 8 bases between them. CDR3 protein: CATSGRVTDTQYF. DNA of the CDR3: TGTGCCACCAGCGGCAGGGTCACAGATACGCAGTATTTT. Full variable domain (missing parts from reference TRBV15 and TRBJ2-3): DAMVIQNPRYQVTQFGKPVTLSCSQTLNHNVMYWYQQKSSQAPKLLFHYYDKDFNNEADTPDNFQSRRPNTSFCFLDIRSPGLGDTAMYLCATSGRVTDTQYFGPGTRLTVL.

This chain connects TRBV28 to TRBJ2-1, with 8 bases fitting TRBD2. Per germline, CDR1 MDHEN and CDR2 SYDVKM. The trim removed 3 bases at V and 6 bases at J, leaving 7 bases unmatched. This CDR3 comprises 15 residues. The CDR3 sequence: CASSFLREVGNEQFF. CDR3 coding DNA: TGTGCCAGCAGTTTCTTGCGGGAGGTGGGCAATGAGCAGTTCTTC.

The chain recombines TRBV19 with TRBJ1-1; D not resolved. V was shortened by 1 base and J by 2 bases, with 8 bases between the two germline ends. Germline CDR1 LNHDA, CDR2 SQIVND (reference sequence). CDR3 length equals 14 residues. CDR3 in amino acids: CASSIVGGNTEAFF. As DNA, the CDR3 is TGTGCCAGTAGTATAGTGGGAGGAAACACTGAAGCTTTCTTT.

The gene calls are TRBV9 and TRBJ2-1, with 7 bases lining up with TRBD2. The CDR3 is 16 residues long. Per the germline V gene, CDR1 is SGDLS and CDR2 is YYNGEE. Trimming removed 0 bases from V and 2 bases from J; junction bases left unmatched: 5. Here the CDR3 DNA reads TGTGCCAGCAGCGTAGAGGCTAGCGGAACCTACAATGAGCAGTTCTTC. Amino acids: CASSVEASGTYNEQFF.

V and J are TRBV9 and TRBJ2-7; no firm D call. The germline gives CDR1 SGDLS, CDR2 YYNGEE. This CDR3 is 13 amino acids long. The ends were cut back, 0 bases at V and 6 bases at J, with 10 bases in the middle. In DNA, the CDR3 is TGTGCCAGCAGCGTAGAGAGTGGCGTCGAGCAGTACTTC. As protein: CASSVESGVEQYF. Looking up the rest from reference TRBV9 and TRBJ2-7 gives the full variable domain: DSGVTQTPKHLITATGQRVTLRCSPRSGDLSVYWYQQSLDQGLQFLIQYYNGEERAKGNILERFSAQQFPDLHSELNLSSLELGDSALYFCASSVESGVEQYFGPGTRLTVT.

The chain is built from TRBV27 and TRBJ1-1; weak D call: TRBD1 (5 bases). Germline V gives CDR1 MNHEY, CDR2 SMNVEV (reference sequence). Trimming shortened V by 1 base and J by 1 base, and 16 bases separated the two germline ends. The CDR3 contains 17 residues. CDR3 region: CASSLLGAGHANTEAFF. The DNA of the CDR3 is TGTGCCAGCAGTTTATTGGGAGCAGGACACGCGAACACTGAAGCTTTCTTT.

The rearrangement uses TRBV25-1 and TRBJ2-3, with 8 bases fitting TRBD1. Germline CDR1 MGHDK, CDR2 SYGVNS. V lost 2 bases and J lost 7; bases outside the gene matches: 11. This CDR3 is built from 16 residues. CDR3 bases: TGTGCCAGCAGTGAAGTAGACAGGGGCTTAAAAAATACGCAGTATTTT. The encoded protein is CASSEVDRGLKNTQYF.

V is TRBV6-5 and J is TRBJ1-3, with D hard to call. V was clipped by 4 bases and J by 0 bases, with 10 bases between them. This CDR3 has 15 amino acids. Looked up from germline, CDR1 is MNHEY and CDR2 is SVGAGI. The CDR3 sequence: CASSSHLSSGNTIYF. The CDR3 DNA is TGTGCCAGCAGTTCTCACCTTAGCTCTGGAAACACCATATATTTT.

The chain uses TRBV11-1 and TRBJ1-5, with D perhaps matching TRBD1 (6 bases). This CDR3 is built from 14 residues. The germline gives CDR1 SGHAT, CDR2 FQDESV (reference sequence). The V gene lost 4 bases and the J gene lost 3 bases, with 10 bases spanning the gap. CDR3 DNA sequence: TGTGCCAGCAGCTCTGGACAGCCCAATCAGCCCCAGCATTTT. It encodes CASSSGQPNQPQHF.

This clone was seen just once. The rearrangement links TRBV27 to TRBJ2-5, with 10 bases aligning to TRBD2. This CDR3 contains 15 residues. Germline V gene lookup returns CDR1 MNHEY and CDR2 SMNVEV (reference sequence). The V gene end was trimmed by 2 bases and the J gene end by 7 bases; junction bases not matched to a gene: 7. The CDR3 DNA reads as TGTGCCAGCAGTTTAATAGCGGGAGGACGGGGGACCCAGTACTTC. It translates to CASSLIAGGRGTQYF.

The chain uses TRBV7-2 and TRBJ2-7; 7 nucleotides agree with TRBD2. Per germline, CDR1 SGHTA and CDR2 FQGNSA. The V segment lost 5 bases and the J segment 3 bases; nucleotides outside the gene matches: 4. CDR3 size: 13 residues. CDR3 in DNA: TGTGCCAGCAGCCCCGGGGGGTTCTACGAGCAGTACTTC. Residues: CASSPGGFYEQYF.